Each of the 19 T cell receptor beta chains below was sequenced from the same sample in a study of blood T cell repertoires in COVID-19. Assay used: immunoSEQ multiplex PCR; TCRdb lists only in-frame clones, some missing. This sample has approximately 250,000 clones; approximately 89% occur once, and the top ten carry approximately 1.2%. The specimen sequenced was PBMCs or T cells enriched from blood (not recorded which). The receptors stem from a woman aged 40 to 50 with acute COVID-19.

The genes are TRBV27 and TRBJ1-2; TRBD1 matches at 7 bases. This CDR3 spans 14 amino acids. The V gene's germline CDR1 is MNHEY and CDR2 SMNVEV (reference sequence). The V gene end was trimmed by 3 bases and the J gene end by 6 bases; junction bases not matched to a gene: 7. The CDR3 loop is CASSLGDRADGYTF. The CDR3 nucleotides read TGTGCCAGCAGTTTGGGAGACAGGGCTGATGGCTACACCTTC.

The chain uses TRBV5-1 and TRBJ1-1, with a weak D call TRBD1 (5 bases). This CDR3 contains 13 residues. Germline loops: CDR1 SGHRS, CDR2 YFSETQ. V lost 4 bases and J lost 1, with 8 bases in between. The CDR3: CASSHGQNTEAFF. In DNA, the CDR3 is TGCGCCAGCAGCCATGGACAGAACACTGAAGCTTTCTTT.

V is TRBV18 and J is TRBJ1-1, with TRBD1 as a possible D gene (6 bases). Germline V gene sequence: CDR1 KGHSH, CDR2 LQKENI. This CDR3 comprises 15 residues. V shed 6 bases and J shed 1 base, with 15 bases lying between them. The CDR3 sequence: CASSVGGARNTEAFF. Written as DNA, the CDR3 is TGTGCCAGCTCCGTCGGGGGGGCCAGGAACACTGAAGCTTTCTTT.

V gene TRBV19 combines with J gene TRBJ1-3; the match to TRBD1 covers 7 bases. The germline gives CDR1 LNHDA, CDR2 SQIVND (reference sequence). CDR3 length: 14 residues. V lost 9 bases and J lost 0; bases outside the gene matches: 5. The CDR3 DNA is TGTGCCAGCAGGGGACAGAACTCTGGAAACACCATATATTTT. It specifies CASRGQNSGNTIYF.

This clone was found once. The chain is built from TRBV7-2 and TRBJ2-3; 10 bases match TRBD2. The germline V gene encodes CDR1 SGHTA and CDR2 FQGNSA. V shed 2 bases, J shed 0 bases, and the junction held 11 bases outside the gene matches. The CDR3 runs 19 residues. The CDR3 DNA reads TGTGCCAGCAGCTTACGATTCCGTACTAGCGGGAAAAGCACAGATACGCAGTATTTT. Its protein is CASSLRFRTSGKSTDTQYF.

This chain's CDR3 is CASSLDSATEAFF. In DNA, the CDR3 is TGTGCCAGCAGCTTAGACAGCGCCACTGAAGCTTTCTTT. The chain joins TRBV7-3 to TRBJ1-1, with TRBD1 as a possible D gene (5 bases). The CDR3 has 13 residues. Trimming pared 2 bases from V and 4 bases from J, leaving 8 bases between. In germline, CDR1 is SGHTA, CDR2 FQGTGA.

J is TRBJ1-1 and V is TRBV3-1 (or the pseudogene TRBV3-2); unclear D gene. Germline V gene lookup returns CDR1 LGHDT and CDR2 YNNKEL (reference sequence). V was clipped by 6 bases and J by 6 bases, with 17 bases between them. The CDR3 covers 14 residues. The CDR3 spells CASSYRLTEPEAFF. CDR3 DNA sequence: TGTGCCAGCAGTTATAGGCTCACGGAGCCTGAAGCTTTCTTT.

The chain employs TRBV4-2 and TRBJ1-6, with D unclear. The CDR3 totals 14 residues. In germline, CDR1 is LGHNA, CDR2 YNFKEQ. V lost 4 bases, J lost 6 bases, and 10 bases lay in between. As DNA, the CDR3 is TGTGCCAGCAGCCGGGCGGGGTCTAATTCACCCCTCCACTTT. This translates into CASSRAGSNSPLHF.

The chain employs TRBV24-1 and TRBJ2-5; D may be TRBD2 (6 bases). Per germline, CDR1 KGHDR and CDR2 SFDVKD. V was shortened by 1 base and J by 5 bases, with 16 bases between the two germline ends. CDR3 length: 16 residues. CDR3 nucleotide sequence: TGTGCCACCAGTGATTTCGGGACGGGAGTTCCCGAGACCCAGTACTTC. Translated: CATSDFGTGVPETQYF.

The chain couples TRBV29-1 to TRBJ1-2; D gene unclear. The V gene's germline CDR1 is SQVTM and CDR2 ANQGSEA. The CDR3 covers 15 residues. Trimming cost V 6 bases and J 5 bases, with 22 bases left between them. The CDR3 coding sequence is TGCAGCGTGGAGGACGGCCCCGAGCGGATGTATGGCTACACCTTC. Its translation: CSVEDGPERMYGYTF.

This sequence joins TRBV10-3 and TRBJ2-5; the D gene is possibly TRBD2 (5 bases). The V gene's germline CDR1 is ENHRY and CDR2 SYGVKD. The V end was cut by 6 bases, the J end by 5 bases, with 19 bases between. This CDR3 spans 15 amino acids. The CDR3 sequence: CAISATLETKETQYF. DNA for the CDR3: TGTGCCATCAGCGCCACACTAGAGACTAAGGAGACCCAGTACTTC.

The chain joins TRBV4-1 to TRBJ2-1; D ambiguous. Germline values: CDR1 MGHRA, CDR2 YSYEKL. The length of the CDR3 is 12 residues. Trimming shortened V by 3 bases and J by 9 bases, and 9 bases separated the two germline ends. The CDR3 region has the DNA TGCGCCAGCAGCCACCTAAGAGGTGAGCAGTTCTTC. Its protein product is CASSHLRGEQFF.

V is TRBV18 and J is TRBJ1-2; D is undetermined. CDR1 and CDR2 from the germline V gene are KGHSH and LQKENI. V gave up 4 bases and J gave up 5 bases, with 14 bases separating them. CDR3 length: 14 residues. CDR3 nucleotide sequence: TGTGCCAGCTCACTCGCGGCCGAGGATTATGGCTACACCTTC. Amino acids: CASSLAAEDYGYTF.

V usage is TRBV7-9 and J usage is TRBJ1-6; D might be TRBD1 (6 bases). This CDR3 has 14 amino acids. Per germline, CDR1 SEHNR and CDR2 FQNEAQ (reference sequence). V was shortened by 5 bases and J by 10 bases, with 15 bases between the two germline ends. The CDR3, as DNA: TGTGCCAGCAGCCAACAGGGTGGTCACTCACCCCTCCACTTT. The encoded protein is CASSQQGGHSPLHF.

The chain combines TRBV7-8 with TRBJ2-2; TRBD1 matches 7 bases. The CDR3 loop spans 15 amino acids. V was pared by 1 base and J by 7 bases, with 6 bases of the junction left unmatched. Germline-derived CDR1 and CDR2 are SGHVS and FQNEAQ. CDR3 protein: CASSLEAGGRGELFF. Written as DNA, the CDR3 is TGTGCCAGCAGCTTAGAGGCAGGGGGTCGCGGGGAGCTGTTTTTT.

The chain joins TRBV6-2 or TRBV6-3 to TRBJ2-7; 9 positions agree with TRBD2. Germline-derived CDR1 and CDR2 are MNHEY and SVGEGT. This CDR3 contains 18 residues. The CDR3 here is CASSDGAGGPHQGYGQYV. As DNA, the CDR3 is TGTGCCAGCAGTGACGGTGCGGGAGGGCCCCACCAAGGCTACGGGCAGTACGTC.

The chain is built from TRBV4-2 and TRBJ2-1; TRBD2 matches 7 bases. This CDR3 spans 17 amino acids. Germline V gene sequence: CDR1 LGHNA, CDR2 YNFKEQ. V dropped 0 bases and J dropped 3; count of bases not matched to a gene: 8. CDR3 DNA: TGTGCCAGCAGCCAAGATCTCGCGGCGGGAGTCTACAATGAGCAGTTCTTC. Encoded protein: CASSQDLAAGVYNEQFF.

V is TRBV9 and J is TRBJ1-2; D unresolved. This CDR3 comprises 12 residues. Germline-derived CDR1 and CDR2 are SGDLS and YYNGEE. V was clipped by 4 bases and J by 4 bases, with 8 bases between them. CDR3 sequence (DNA): TGTGCCAGCAGCCCCCCGAGCTATGGCTACACCTTC. Translation: CASSPPSYGYTF.

The chain uses TRBV28 and TRBJ1-1, with TRBD1 matching 10 bases. This CDR3 comprises 15 residues. V lost 6 bases to trimming and J lost 1 base; unmatched junction nucleotides: 5. Germline V gene data show CDR1 as MDHEN and CDR2 as SYDVKM. The CDR3: CASRRQGAPNTEAFF. DNA of the CDR3: TGTGCCAGCAGGAGACAGGGGGCCCCGAACACTGAAGCTTTCTTT.